Listed below are T cell receptor beta chains from one sample, sequenced in a study of cytomegalovirus exposure and HLA in healthy donors. Produced via immunoSEQ multiplex PCR; TCRdb's table is partial and in-frame only. The repertoire holds approximately 200,000 clones, 84% seen once, with about an eighth in the top ten. The specimen was PBMCs. These receptors originate from a woman between 25 and 40 years old in good health and CMV-seropositive. Both conserved end residues are part of each CDR3. The D gene is left open where the match is weak. The size field is filled for only some rows; it gives once, few, many or a size class.

abundance	d_gene	v_gene	j_gene	CDR3aa	CDR3nt
NA	NA	TRBV29-1	TRBJ1-1	CSVHVMGGFDTEAFF	TGCAGCGTTCATGTCATGGGAGGATTTGACACTGAAGCTTTCTTT
NA	NA	TRBV9	TRBJ2-1	CASSVSAGLAYNEQFF	TGTGCCAGCAGCGTGTCTGCAGGGTTAGCCTACAATGAGCAGTTCTTC
NA	TRBD1	TRBV6-5	TRBJ1-1	CASSPGGAYTEAFF	TGTGCCAGCAGTCCAGGGGGCGCGTACACTGAAGCTTTCTTT
NA	TRBD2	TRBV25-1	TRBJ2-1	CASSVLAGGGEQFF	TGTGCCAGCAGTGTACTAGCGGGGGGGGGTGAGCAGTTCTTC
NA	TRBD1	TRBV2	TRBJ1-2	CASSKTGGTGGASRYGYTF	TGTGCCAGCAGCAAAACGGGCGGGACAGGGGGCGCTTCTAGGTATGGCTACACCTTC
NA	NA	TRBV6-1	TRBJ1-2	CASRLGGGYTF	TGTGCCAGCCGCCTCGGGGGTGGCTACACCTTC
once	TRBD1	TRBV29-1	TRBJ2-1	CSVAPPGQGEFF	TGCAGCGTTGCGCCTCCGGGACAGGGGGAGTTCTTC
NA	NA	TRBV27	TRBJ1-1	CASSLTLNTEAFF	TGTGCCAGCAGTTTGACACTGAACACTGAAGCTTTCTTT
NA	TRBD1	TRBV28	TRBJ2-5	CAMSGQGFQETQYF	TGCGCCATGTCGGGACAGGGATTCCAAGAGACCCAGTACTTC
NA	NA	TRBV5-1	TRBJ1-5	CASSLWGEGQPQHF	TGCGCCAGCAGCTTGTGGGGGGAGGGCCAGCCCCAGCATTTT
NA	NA	TRBV6-1	TRBJ2-3	CASGNGGSGTQYF	TGTGCCAGCGGGAACGGGGGATCAGGTACGCAGTATTTT
NA	NA	TRBV5-5	TRBJ1-1	CASSLQANTEAFF	TGTGCCAGCAGCTTGCAGGCTAACACTGAAGCTTTCTTT
NA	TRBD1	TRBV7-6	TRBJ2-3	CASSLGTGAATDTQYF	TGTGCCAGCAGCTTAGGGACAGGGGCGGCCACAGATACGCAGTATTTT
NA	NA	TRBV2	TRBJ2-5	CASSEEAPGGIEETQYF	TGTGCCAGCAGTGAAGAGGCTCCAGGCGGGATTGAAGAGACCCAGTACTTC
NA	NA	TRBV27	TRBJ2-7	CASSLSGPFYEQYF	TGTGCCAGCAGTTTGAGTGGGCCTTTCTACGAGCAGTACTTC
NA	NA	TRBV6-5	TRBJ1-1	CASGSRRANTEAFF	TGTGCCAGCGGAAGCCGCAGGGCGAACACTGAAGCTTTCTTT
NA	NA	TRBV30	TRBJ2-1	CAWSTSYGGNNEQFF	TGTGCCTGGAGTACCTCCTATGGCGGGAACAATGAGCAGTTCTTC
NA	NA	TRBV29-1	TRBJ2-7	CSVELRDLGDEQYF	TGCAGCGTAGAACTCCGGGACTTAGGCGACGAGCAGTACTTC
few	TRBD1	TRBV11-2	TRBJ1-1	CASSTDRDTEAFF	TGTGCCAGCAGCACCGACAGGGACACTGAAGCTTTCTTT
NA	NA	TRBV30	TRBJ2-7	CAWSFIEDEQYF	TGTGCCTGGAGCTTTATAGAGGACGAGCAGTACTTC
few	TRBD1	TRBV7-8	TRBJ2-5	CASSPWGTGGEETQYF	TGTGCCAGCAGCCCCTGGGGGACAGGGGGCGAAGAGACCCAGTACTTC
NA	NA	TRBV27	TRBJ1-1	CASSRQDPRNTEAFF	TGTGCCAGCAGTAGACAGGACCCAAGGAACACTGAAGCTTTCTTT
NA	TRBD2	TRBV7-9	TRBJ2-1	CASSQGGTTYNEQFF	TGTGCCAGCAGCCAAGGCGGGACTACCTACAATGAGCAGTTCTTC
NA	TRBD1	TRBV15	TRBJ1-1	CATSEHYRGSGTEAFF	TGTGCCACCAGCGAGCATTACAGGGGGAGTGGCACTGAAGCTTTCTTT
NA	TRBD2	TRBV27	TRBJ2-1	CASSVTSETYNEQFF	TGTGCCAGCAGTGTGACTAGCGAGACCTACAATGAGCAGTTCTTC
once	NA	TRBV10-3	TRBJ1-2	CAISGEGSGGYTF	TGTGCCATCAGTGGGGAAGGGAGTGGCGGCTACACCTTC
NA	TRBD1	TRBV10-3	TRBJ2-7	CAISGGDRGRKAVTYEQYF	TGTGCCATCAGTGGGGGGGACAGGGGCCGAAAGGCGGTAACCTACGAGCAGTACTTC
NA	TRBD2	TRBV28	TRBJ2-1	CASSRLASGRGRPVF	TGTGCCAGCAGTCGTTTGGCTAGCGGGAGGGGCCGGCCGGTCTTC
NA	NA	TRBV6-5	TRBJ2-1	CASSSGTSNEQFF	TGTGCCAGCAGTTCCGGGACAAGCAATGAGCAGTTCTTC
NA	TRBD2	TRBV6-5	TRBJ2-3	CASSTGAGGADTQYF	TGTGCCAGCAGTACCGGAGCGGGAGGCGCAGATACGCAGTATTTT
NA	NA	TRBV15	TRBJ1-2	CATSRPNNYGYTF	TGTGCCACCAGCAGACCAAATAACTATGGCTACACCTTC
once	TRBD1	TRBV10-3	TRBJ2-7	CAISGLEQGGYEQYF	TGTGCCATCAGTGGATTGGAACAGGGGGGCTACGAGCAGTACTTC
NA	TRBD2	TRBV5-4	TRBJ2-7	CASSDKGLIYEQYF	TGTGCCAGCAGCGACAAGGGACTAATCTACGAGCAGTACTTC
once	TRBD2	TRBV4-2	TRBJ2-7	CASSLVSGSDYEQYF	TGTGCCAGCAGCCTCGTGAGCGGGAGTGACTACGAGCAGTACTTC
NA	NA	TRBV27	TRBJ2-1	CASSLYRAEGYNEQFF	TGTGCCAGCAGTTTATACCGGGCCGAGGGATACAATGAGCAGTTCTTC
NA	TRBD1	TRBV7-2	TRBJ1-1	CASSSGMRGQAFF	TGTGCCAGCAGCTCCGGGATGAGGGGGCAAGCTTTCTTT
NA	TRBD1	TRBV7-6	TRBJ2-7	CASSLGGQGYEQYF	TGTGCCAGCAGCTTGGGAGGACAGGGCTACGAGCAGTACTTC
NA	TRBD1	TRBV6-1	TRBJ1-3	CASTGTVSGNTIYF	TGTGCCAGCACAGGGACAGTCTCTGGAAACACCATATATTTT
NA	NA	TRBV6-1	TRBJ2-7	CASSETRYYEQYF	TGTGCCAGCAGTGAGACCAGGTACTACGAGCAGTACTTC
once	NA	TRBV14	TRBJ1-1	CASSPVGRRTSEAFF	TGTGCCAGCAGCCCCGTGGGGAGGAGAACCTCTGAAGCTTTCTTT
NA	NA	TRBV10-3	TRBJ1-5	CAIAGQLNQPQHF	TGTGCCATTGCAGGACAGCTCAATCAGCCCCAGCATTTT
NA	NA	TRBV6-1	TRBJ2-1	CASSEFGVRRGTYNEQFF	TGTGCCAGCAGTGAATTCGGGGTGAGAAGGGGGACCTACAATGAGCAGTTCTTC
NA	NA	TRBV30	TRBJ1-3	CAWTRLSGNTIYF	TGTGCCTGGACCCGTCTCTCTGGAAACACCATATATTTT
few	TRBD1	TRBV9	TRBJ1-1	CASSARGRGRGTNTEAFF	TGTGCCAGCAGCGCAAGGGGCAGGGGGCGCGGGACGAACACTGAAGCTTTCTTT
NA	TRBD1	TRBV20-1	TRBJ1-1	CIPGGNTEAFF	TGCATCCCAGGGGGGAACACTGAAGCTTTCTTT
NA	TRBD1	TRBV27	TRBJ2-7	CASIDRGGEQYF	TGTGCCAGCATTGACAGGGGCGGCGAGCAGTACTTC
NA	NA	TRBV6-5	TRBJ1-3	CASSYVRASGNTIYF	TGTGCCAGCAGTTACGTGAGGGCTTCTGGAAACACCATATATTTT
NA	TRBD2	TRBV2	TRBJ2-2	CASGGGASGVVGELFF	TGTGCCAGCGGTGGGGGAGCTAGCGGGGTGGTTGGGGAGCTGTTTTTT
NA	NA	TRBV5-1	TRBJ1-2	CASSLDIGGNYGYTF	TGCGCCAGCAGCTTGGATATAGGGGGAAACTATGGCTACACCTTC
NA	TRBD2	TRBV5-1	TRBJ2-7	CASSLVAAGGPTEQYF	TGCGCCAGCAGCTTGGTTGCCGCGGGAGGCCCCACCGAGCAGTACTTC
NA	TRBD1	TRBV6-5	TRBJ2-7	CASSYYSQGAYEQYF	TGTGCCAGCAGTTACTATTCGCAGGGGGCTTACGAGCAGTACTTC
few	TRBD1	TRBV18	TRBJ1-3	CASFTGGFDTIYF	TGTGCCAGTTTCACAGGGGGATTTGACACCATATATTTT
NA	NA	TRBV25-1	TRBJ2-1	CASSVPNYNEQFF	TGTGCCAGCAGTGTGCCTAATTACAATGAGCAGTTCTTC